This T cell receptor beta chain appears in the sequencing data of a study of T cell responses to AZD1222 COVID-19 vaccine. Findings and caveats of the study: Donors were mostly white British, more females; clonal diversity possibly underestimated.

The protocol was immunoSEQ multiplex PCR, while the TCRdb copy is restricted to in-frame clones and leaves out a portion. The sample includes under 85,000 clones, approximately 90% seen only once; the top ten take about a tenth. V was clipped by 5 bases and J by 10 bases; unmatched bases: 13. CDR3 length: 16 amino acids. Germline V gene sequence: CDR1 SNHLY, CDR2 FYNNEI. As for this clone: Its antigen remains unidentified.

The source was peripheral blood, collected on day 0 of AZD1222 vaccination. The rearrangement joins TRBV2 to TRBJ1-6; 8 bases fit TRBD1. This TCR was sampled from an adult in good health. In nucleotides, the CDR3 is TGTGCCAGCAGTTTATTCGGACAGGGTGTCAAGTCACCCCTCCACTTT. Translating it yields CASSLFGQGVKSPLHF.